Below, 22 T cell receptor beta chains from the same sample are listed, as sequenced in a study of blood T cell repertoires in COVID-19. Assay used: immunoSEQ multiplex PCR; TCRdb lists only in-frame clones, some missing. The sample yields about 250,000 clones, about four fifths seen once. Input material: PBMCs or T cells enriched from blood (not recorded which). The receptors originated from a man between 40 and 49 years old who had been exposed to COVID-19.

This chain links TRBV4-2 with TRBJ2-5; TRBD2 matches at 7 bases. V lost 0 bases to trimming and J lost 3 bases; unmatched junction nucleotides: 13. CDR3 size: 18 residues. The germline V gene has CDR1 LGHNA and CDR2 YNFKEQ. The CDR3 bases are TGTGCCAGCAGCCAAGATACCGGCGGGAGTACCCTAAAAGAGACCCAGTACTTC. It specifies CASSQDTGGSTLKETQYF.

The V gene is TRBV2, the J gene TRBJ2-4; 7 bases map to TRBD1. There are 15 residues in the CDR3. The germline CDR1 and CDR2 sequences are SNHLY and FYNNEI. After removal of 6 bases from V and 3 bases from J, the junction contained 8 bases not matched to a gene. The CDR3 sequence is CASRTTGVDKNIQYF. As DNA, the CDR3 is TGTGCCAGCAGGACAACAGGGGTGGACAAAAACATTCAGTACTTC.

The genes are TRBV19 and TRBJ1-5; possible D gene TRBD1, 6 bases. The CDR3 covers 15 residues. V lost 4 bases and J 3 bases, leaving 13 bases between the germline ends. The germline V gene encodes CDR1 LNHDA and CDR2 SQIVND (reference sequence). Written as DNA, the CDR3 is TGTGCCAGTAGTACTTACCGGGACACCAATCAGCCCCAGCATTTT. Translation gives CASSTYRDTNQPQHF. The full variable domain, with the rest looked up from reference TRBV19 and TRBJ1-5, is DGGITQSPKYLFRKEGQNVTLSCEQNLNHDAMYWYRQDPGQGLRLIYYSQIVNDFQKGDIAEGYSVSREKKESFPLTVTSAQKNPTAFYLCASSTYRDTNQPQHFGDGTRLSIL.

The J gene is TRBJ1-5, the V gene TRBV5-1, with D possibly TRBD1 on 5 matching bases. The V gene lost 0 bases and the J gene lost 0 bases, with 10 bases spanning the gap. Germline CDR1 reads SGHRS; CDR2 reads YFSETQ. This CDR3 is built from 16 residues. Written as DNA, the CDR3 is TGCGCCAGCAGCTTGGTCCCTGACAGTAGCAATCAGCCCCAGCATTTT. Its translation: CASSLVPDSSNQPQHF.

As concerns this clone: At one end the junction does not follow the germline gene, possibly because of a read error. V gene TRBV5-8 combines with J gene TRBJ1-3; maybe TRBD1 (6 bases). The CDR3 totals 14 residues. CDR1 is SGHTS, CDR2 YDEGEE, per germline. The CDR3 region has the DNA TGTGCCAGCAGTCAGGGGAGTTTTGGAAGCACCATATATTTT. Translated, it gives CASSQGSFGSTIYF.

Only a few counts were recorded for this clone. The chain joins TRBV30 to TRBJ1-3, with D perhaps matching TRBD1 (5 bases). Germline V CDR1 and CDR2: GTSNPN, SVGIG (reference sequence). The CDR3 loop spans 12 amino acids. The V gene lost 4 bases and the J gene lost 4 bases, with 8 bases spanning the gap. In DNA, the CDR3 is TGTGCCTGGATCAGGGCAGGAAACACCATATATTTT. Protein product: CAWIRAGNTIYF.

This chain uses TRBV3-1 (or the pseudogene TRBV3-2) with TRBJ2-6; TRBD2 is a possible D gene (6 bases). Germline CDR1 and CDR2: LGHDT and YNNKEL (reference sequence). V was pared by 0 bases and J by 2 bases, with 8 bases between. CDR3 length: 16 amino acids. The CDR3 coding sequence is TGTGCCAGCAGCCAAGATTTAGCGGCTGGGGCCAACGTCCTGACTTTC. Its translation: CASSQDLAAGANVLTF.

The chain links TRBV7-9 to TRBJ1-4; 7 nucleotides line up with TRBD1. Germline V lookup: CDR1 SEHNR, CDR2 FQNEAQ (reference sequence). V lost 5 bases and J lost 5; bases outside the gene matches: 5. The CDR3 is made up of 14 amino acids. The CDR3 reads CASSAGTVNEKLFF. For the CDR3, the DNA is TGTGCCAGCAGCGCGGGGACAGTCAATGAAAAACTGTTTTTT.

This clone was detected a few times. The chain carries TRBV5-1 and TRBJ2-1; 7 bases match TRBD2. This CDR3 region has 14 residues. Germline loops: CDR1 SGHRS, CDR2 YFSETQ. V shed 3 bases and J 8 bases; nucleotides not matched to a gene: 8. For the CDR3, the DNA is TGCGCCAGCAGCTCCGAAGAGACTAGCCATGAGCAGTTCTTC. Its protein is CASSSEETSHEQFF.

The CDR3 here is CASSYAESGNTIYF. The CDR3 coding sequence is TGTGCCAGCAGTTACGCCGAGTCTGGAAACACCATATATTTT. The rearrangement links TRBV6-5 to TRBJ1-3; D remains ambiguous. The CDR3 is made up of 14 amino acids. From germline, CDR1 is MNHEY and CDR2 SVGAGI. Trimming shortened V by 2 bases and J by 1 base, and 6 bases separated the two germline ends.

The rearrangement links TRBV19 to TRBJ2-5; D gene unclear. This CDR3 is built from 12 residues. Germline-derived CDR1 and CDR2 are LNHDA and SQIVND (reference sequence). Trimming removed 5 bases from V and 5 bases from J, with 9 bases in between. The CDR3 DNA reads as TGTGCCAGTAGTTCGGTGGGCGAGACCCAGTACTTC. Amino acids: CASSSVGETQYF.

The chain has TRBV18 and TRBJ1-2; 8 bases agree with TRBD1. Germline V gene data show CDR1 as KGHSH and CDR2 as LQKENI. The CDR3 runs 13 residues. V trimming: 6 bases; J trimming: 7 bases; junction bases outside the gene matches: 7. Here the CDR3 DNA reads TGTGCCAGCTCTCAGAGGACAGGGATTGGCTACACCTTC. It specifies CASSQRTGIGYTF.

J is TRBJ2-7 and V is TRBV6-1; the match to TRBD1 covers 7 bases. Germline V gene sequence: CDR1 MNHNS, CDR2 SASEGT. The CDR3 covers 14 residues. The V gene end was trimmed by 2 bases and the J gene end by 4 bases; junction bases not matched to a gene: 5. In nucleotides, the CDR3 is TGTGCCAGCAGTGAACAGGGGGTCTCGTACGAGCAGTACTTC. Translation: CASSEQGVSYEQYF.

This chain joins TRBV5-1 and TRBJ1-5, with TRBD1 matching over 7 bases. V dropped 3 bases and J dropped 3; count of bases not matched to a gene: 3. Germline V gives CDR1 SGHRS, CDR2 YFSETQ. The CDR3 totals 14 residues. The CDR3 loop is CASSYGTDNQPQHF. The CDR3 DNA reads as TGCGCCAGCAGCTACGGGACAGACAATCAGCCCCAGCATTTT.

CDR3: CASSGGDAITQRRNTIYF. In DNA, the CDR3 is TGCGCCAGCAGCGGGGGGGACGCAATCACCCAGCGGAGAAACACCATATATTTT. The genes are TRBV5-1 and TRBJ1-3; D perhaps matches TRBD1 (5 bases). The CDR3 length is 18 residues. Per the germline V gene, CDR1 is SGHRS and CDR2 is YFSETQ. Trimming stripped 4 bases from V and 5 bases from J, with 25 bases between.

The genes are TRBV29-1 and TRBJ2-5; 7 bases match TRBD2. The CDR3 length is 12 residues. Germline V lookup: CDR1 SQVTM, CDR2 ANQGSEA. Trimming cost V 7 bases and J 4 bases; bases outside gene matches: 6. Written as DNA, the CDR3 is TGCAGCGCTATAGCGGGTTTAGAGACCCAGTACTTC. It yields the protein CSAIAGLETQYF.

The chain links TRBV10-2 to TRBJ1-5; TRBD1 matches 7 bases. Germline V CDR1 and CDR2: WSHSY, SAAADI. CDR3 length equals 15 residues. The V and J ends lost 3 bases and 4 bases, in that order; junction bases with no gene match: 6. The CDR3 nucleotides are TGCGCCAGCAGTGAAGGGACAGAAAGGAATCAGCCCCAGCATTTT. It codes for CASSEGTERNQPQHF.

This chain links TRBV6-5 with TRBJ2-3, with TRBD2 identical over 7 bases. The CDR3 contains 15 residues. After removal of 4 bases from V and 1 base from J, the junction contained 5 bases not matched to a gene. The germline V gene has CDR1 MNHEY and CDR2 SVGAGI. CDR3 in amino acids: CASSSPSGGTDTQYF. The CDR3 DNA reads TGTGCCAGCAGTTCACCCAGCGGGGGCACAGATACGCAGTATTTT.

A remark on this clone: Other DNA sequences in the sample encode the same CDR3. The chain uses TRBV5-1 and TRBJ2-1; the D is unclear. Germline CDR1 is SGHRS and CDR2 is YFSETQ. The ends were cut back, 0 bases at V and 10 bases at J, with 5 bases in the middle. The CDR3 extends over 11 amino acids. CDR3 sequence reads: CASSLEREQFF. DNA of the CDR3: TGCGCCAGCAGCTTGGAACGGGAGCAGTTCTTC.

The chain recombines TRBV30 with TRBJ2-7, with 10 bases matching TRBD2. The CDR3 loop spans 15 amino acids. V lost 5 bases and J lost 7; bases outside the gene matches: 14. Germline V lookup: CDR1 GTSNPN, CDR2 SVGIG (reference sequence). This CDR3 reads CAWGGGTSVSEEQYF. The CDR3 DNA is TGTGCCTGGGGAGGGGGGACTAGCGTATCGGAAGAGCAGTACTTC.

The chain is built from TRBV29-1 and TRBJ2-3, with D perhaps matching TRBD2 (6 bases). The CDR3 length is 13 residues. CDR1 is SQVTM and CDR2 is ANQGSEA in the germline V gene. V lost 7 bases, J lost 2 bases, and 13 bases lay in between. The CDR3 loop is CSGRRDSTDTQYF. DNA for the CDR3: TGCAGCGGACGAAGGGACTCCACAGATACGCAGTATTTT.

This clone was observed a few times. V and J are TRBV29-1 and TRBJ1-5; D unclear. The length of the CDR3 is 17 residues. The V end was cut by 1 base, the J end by 3 bases, with 19 bases between. In germline, CDR1 is SQVTM, CDR2 ANQGSEA. The CDR3 protein is CSVEAPGVTINNQPQHF. Here the CDR3 DNA reads TGCAGCGTTGAAGCACCCGGGGTAACGATAAACAATCAGCCCCAGCATTTT.